This TCR beta chain was obtained from a study of CD8 T cells in ankylosing spondylitis (dated by TCRdb to the late 2010s). Regarding the complete study: The study set out to find disease-linked TCR variants by profiling T cell receptor beta repertoires in ankylosing spondylitis patients and healthy donors. In total, the full study cohort was made up of 100 to 140 healthy donors and approximately 27 ankylosing spondylitis patients. Peripheral blood samples were taken, and synovial fluid was additionally collected from ankylosing spondylitis patients.

The sequencing machine was an Illumina HiSeq 2500. Quantitative 5'-RACE with molecular barcodes was used to prepare TCR beta libraries. The authors processed their data as follows. Disease-linked TCR variants were identified with a new computational method built on a probabilistic model of VDJ rearrangement. TCRdb itself trimmed the public reads at Q25 with fastp, ran MiXCR and retained productive beta chains. Entries are consolidated by CDR3 protein sequence, retaining the most common genes and DNA. Clone size and V and J calls follow TCRdb, not the original study. The sample records around 300,000 distinct CDR3 sequences, 11% of which are singletons. Roughly 9% of the sample is taken by the ten largest. This clonotype was detected only a few times. The specificity of this receptor is unknown. The junction differs from germline at one of its ends, possibly a read error. Study-wide findings and limitations: The disease-linked clones showed a CD8+ phenotype and occurred at relatively low frequencies in peripheral blood. A TCR beta motif made up of several highly homologous amino acid variants appeared to be characteristic of blood from ankylosing spondylitis patients. Some motif variants had previously been reported in the synovial fluid and blood of reactive arthritis patients, which suggests shared mechanisms of disease initiation. The disease-linked clones were reported as significantly enriched in matched synovial fluid samples from ankylosing spondylitis patients.

CDR1 and CDR2 are drawn from the germline V gene (reference sequence): DFQATT, SNEGSKA. Taken from cysteine to phenylalanine, the CDR3 has 16 residues. This entry keeps only the CDR3 DNA: 48 bases, framed from base 1. Material: blood, either unsorted or a sorted T cell fraction (not recorded which). The source is a female donor with ankylosing spondylitis or in good health (not recorded which). Recombination joined TRBV20-1 with TRBJ2-3, with 9 bases aligning to TRBD2. DNA sequence: TGCTGTGCTAGAGGAGGGACTAGCCGTCTCACAGATACGCAGTATTTT. Translated, it gives CCARGGTSRLTDTQYF.